The source of this T cell receptor (beta chain) is a study of cytomegalovirus exposure and HLA in healthy donors (dated by TCRdb to about 2017). For context, the study as a whole: A later analysis indicated that the 120 or so validation repertoires were generated on the platform also employed for the 700 or so repertoires of the first cohort. The study aimed to test whether cataloging public T cell receptors could reveal signatures of past pathogen exposure. The study combined high-throughput TCR immunosequencing, statistical association of individual TCRs with disease status, and machine learning to predict cytomegalovirus infection status. Along with the roughly 700-subject first cohort, a separate validation cohort of over 90 different subjects was used. Overall study outcomes, separate from this receptor: The classifier was reported to diagnose cytomegalovirus status with high specificity and sensitivity in both the original and validation cohorts. Subsequent analysis determined that TCRs grouped into clusters in the first cohort also showed a tendency toward co-occurrence across the 130 or so validation repertoires, and 94% of cluster scores exceeded 0. The authors suggested that the approach could potentially be generalized to other disease states and immunological phenotypes. The study listed 164 TCR beta chains as associated with cytomegalovirus. The validation cohort had no HLA typing available for a later analysis, so co-occurrence within that cohort was assessed over all 120 or so repertoires. In vitro tests confirmed that a few of the cytomegalovirus-associated TCR beta chains recognize cytomegalovirus antigens. While some public TCRs were present in many individuals, most TCR sequences turned up only very rarely across donors.

The library was generated by the immunoSEQ multiplex PCR assay. The original methods were these. To diagnose cytomegalovirus status from the catalog of TCR beta chain sequences, a statistical classification framework was built. Here the immuneACCESS table is served through TCRdb, limited to in-frame sequences with V and J called. Missing clones are a known gap in these copies; in checked studies unresolved V genes cover under half, and the rest lacks a known reason. V and J calls and clone size are those listed in that table; D and trimming were worked out from the DNA. Across this sample there are about 200,000 clones, with approximately 82% seen only once. Jointly, the top ten make up roughly 5.5% of the sample. Donors formed part of the validation cohort, which comprised 95 to 150 subjects and was distinct from the first cohort of under 750 subjects. As to this clone: Its antigen specificity is not known. No qualities accompany the bases; no much larger clone lies one base away.

CDR1 and CDR2 (MDHEN, SYDVKM) derive from the germline V gene. Taken from cysteine to phenylalanine, the CDR3 has 16 residues. The retained sequence is limited to the CDR3, 48 bases, with the frame set at the first base. V loses 5 bases at its end and J loses 5 bases; junction bases beyond the gene matches: 14. The rearrangement combines TRBV28 with TRBJ2-7; 8 bases in the middle match TRBD1. Sequencing used PBMCs. The source is a woman under 30 in good health and CMV-seronegative. The nucleotide sequence reads TGTGCCAGCAGTGCCGTGACCCGGACAGGGATTAACGAGCAGTACTTC. Its amino acids are CASSAVTRTGINEQYF. The variable domain in full, with residues beyond the CDR3 obtained from the reference TRBV28 and TRBJ2-7 genes, is DVKVTQSSRYLVKRTGEKVFLECVQDMDHENMFWYRQDPGLGLRLIYFSYDVKMKEKGDIPEGYSVSREKKERFSLILESASTNQTSMYLCASSAVTRTGINEQYFGPGTRLTVT.